This TCR beta chain was recovered during a study of metastatic and nonmetastatic thyroid tumors. TCRdb called clones again from the PCR reads with MiXCR. The sample lists around 26,000 clones, 3.5% to 4.5% occurring once. This clone came up many times. Every patient underwent thyroid surgery untreated. The CDR3 is 13 residues long. Trimming left V 6 bases short and J 9 bases short, with 18 bases between. Germline V gene data show CDR1 as SEHNR and CDR2 as FQNEAQ (reference sequence). The chain combines TRBV7-9 with TRBJ2-7; D perhaps matches TRBD1 (6 bases). Sequenced: blood. This sequence was found in a male donor with papillary thyroid cancer or a benign thyroid nodule (not recorded which). Some clones in this sample may be carry-over from other donors' samples. The CDR3 spells CASRGTKVLRQYF. CDR3 coding DNA: TGTGCCAGCAGAGGGACAAAAGTGTTACGGCAGTACTTC.